This T cell receptor beta chain was observed in a study of blood T cell repertoires in COVID-19. Study details: PBMCs, B-cell-depleted T cells, or T cells provided the cDNA or gDNA that made up the material.

J was trimmed by 5 bases and V by 6 bases; bases with no gene match: 12. Germline V gene data show CDR1 as ENHRY and CDR2 as SYGVKD. The CDR3 sequence is 16 residues long. Authors' analysis steps: Reference gene primer amplification in the assay estimated nucleated cell counts. This table comes from immunoSEQ multiplex PCR, and its TCRdb copy is limited to in-frame clones, with some not included. The DNA was the basis for D and trimming; V, J and clone size are from that table. The data show roughly 310,000 clones, with roughly 88% seen just once and 3.5% to 4% held by the top ten. The sample was peripheral blood. The chain combines TRBV10-3 with TRBJ2-3; 9 bases align to TRBD2. The clonotype comes from a woman aged 45 to 65 with active or convalescent COVID-19. The CDR3 sequence: CAIRANQVLAGDTQYF. CDR3 sequence (DNA): TGTGCCATCAGAGCCAATCAGGTACTAGCGGGAGATACGCAGTATTTT.